Following are 17 T cell receptor beta chains from one sample sequenced in a study of shared clonotypes between healthy human individuals. TCRdb's copy holds only in-frame clones and misses some; the assay was immunoSEQ multiplex PCR. The sample includes roughly 2.2 million clones, 80% to 95% of them seen just once. The sequencing input was naive CD4+ T cells from PBMCs. Described subset: CD45RA+ positively selected. The receptor source for this set is a man aged 18 to 30 in good health. Some clones in this sample may be carry-over from other donors' samples.

This clone occurred once. The chain combines TRBV2 with TRBJ2-7; 11 bases agree with TRBD2. The junction had 13 bases not matched to a gene; V was cut back by 6 bases and J by 6 bases. The germline V gene encodes CDR1 SNHLY and CDR2 FYNNEI. CDR3 length equals 16 residues. DNA of the CDR3: TGTGCCAGCAGGAGAGAAGAACTAGCGGGAGATTTCGAGCAGTACTTC. Residues: CASRREELAGDFEQYF.

A single count supports this clone. The chain links TRBV28 to TRBJ2-7, with D perhaps given as TRBD1 or TRBD2 (5 bases each). The CDR3 consists of 16 residues. In germline, CDR1 is MDHEN, CDR2 SYDVKM. Trimming removed 6 bases at V and 3 bases at J, with 21 bases between. CDR3 sequence: CASSSISGTAVYEQYF. The CDR3 region has the DNA TGTGCCAGCAGCAGTATCTCCGGGACGGCGGTCTACGAGCAGTACTTC.

Details on this clone: Other nucleotide sequences from this sample produce the same CDR3. The rearrangement uses TRBV5-1 and TRBJ2-7; D is ambiguous. The germline gives CDR1 SGHRS, CDR2 YFSETQ. The CDR3 totals 13 residues. V shed 0 bases and J shed 0 bases, with 4 bases lying between them. CDR3 amino acids: CASSLGASYEQYF. CDR3 DNA: TGCGCCAGCAGCTTGGGAGCCTCCTACGAGCAGTACTTC. The full variable domain, with the rest looked up from reference TRBV5-1 and TRBJ2-7, is KAGVTQTPRYLIKTRGQQVTLSCSPISGHRSVSWYQQTPGQGLQFLFEYFSETQRNKGNFPGRFSGRQFSNSRSEMNVSTLELGDSALYLCASSLGASYEQYFGPGTRLTVT.

The rearrangement uses TRBV5-1 and TRBJ1-4, with D tentatively TRBD1 (6 bases). Germline CDR1 reads SGHRS; CDR2 reads YFSETQ. Deletions cut 1 base from V and 0 bases from J, with 10 bases between. The CDR3 totals 16 residues. CDR3 protein: CASSLMGGPTNEKLFF. As DNA, the CDR3 is TGCGCCAGCAGCTTGATGGGGGGCCCAACTAATGAAAAACTGTTTTTT.

The chain links TRBV30 to TRBJ1-6; tentatively, D is TRBD1 (5 bases). Germline CDR1 and CDR2: GTSNPN and SVGIG (reference sequence). The length of the CDR3 is 15 residues. V lost 0 bases and J 6 bases, leaving 12 bases between the germline ends. CDR3 residues: CAWSVLQGANSPLHF. For the CDR3, the DNA is TGTGCCTGGAGTGTACTTCAGGGTGCTAATTCACCCCTCCACTTT. The full variable domain, in which reference TRBV30 and TRBJ1-6 provide the parts outside the CDR3, is SQTIHQWPATLVQPVGSPLSLECTVEGTSNPNLYWYRQAAGRGLQLLFYSVGIGQISSEVPQNLSASRPQDRQFILSSKKLLLSDSGFYLCAWSVLQGANSPLHFGNGTRLTVT.

J is TRBJ1-6 and V is TRBV11-2; the D gene is possibly TRBD1 (5 bases). CDR1 is SGHAT, CDR2 FQNNGV, per germline. The V end was cut by 5 bases, the J end by 10 bases, with 15 bases between. The CDR3 loop spans 14 amino acids. The CDR3 DNA reads as TGTGCCAGCAGCAAGAGATCCAGGGACTCACCCCTCCACTTT. It is translated as CASSKRSRDSPLHF.

This clone appeared once. The chain links TRBV7-3 to TRBJ2-7, with 8 bases fitting TRBD1. Germline CDR1 reads SGHTA; CDR2 reads FQGTGA. The CDR3 is 15 residues long. V shed 5 bases, J shed 3 bases, and the junction held 9 bases outside the gene matches. The CDR3, as DNA: TGTGCCAGCAGCCCCCTTGGGGGACAGGACTACGAGCAGTACTTC. The encoded protein is CASSPLGGQDYEQYF.

The chain combines TRBV7-2 with TRBJ2-2, with a possible D match to TRBD1 (6 bases). The CDR3 spans 14 residues. V gave up 10 bases and J gave up 2 bases, with 14 bases separating them. Germline assignment: CDR1 SGHTA and CDR2 FQGNSA. In DNA, the CDR3 is TGTGCCACAACCAGGGGCCATAACACCGGGGAGCTGTTTTTT. This gives the protein CATTRGHNTGELFF.

This clone was found a few times. This chain links TRBV4-2 with TRBJ1-4; D ambiguous. Trimming took 7 bases from V and 6 from J, leaving 12 bases between them. The CDR3 covers 13 residues. Germline assignment: CDR1 LGHNA and CDR2 YNFKEQ. The CDR3 here is CASKRGGDEKLFF. CDR3 nucleotides: TGTGCCAGCAAAAGAGGCGGGGATGAAAAACTGTTTTTT.

J is TRBJ2-5 and V is TRBV7-9; D gene unclear. The germline V gene has CDR1 SEHNR and CDR2 FQNEAQ (reference sequence). The ends were cut back, 4 bases at V and 0 bases at J, with 6 bases in the middle. The CDR3 is 13 amino acids. CDR3 region: CASSSPNQETQYF. In nucleotides, the CDR3 is TGTGCCAGCAGCTCCCCCAACCAAGAGACCCAGTACTTC.

The V call is TRBV11-2, the J call TRBJ1-1; 7 positions agree with TRBD1. This CDR3 region has 15 residues. Trimming cost V 5 bases and J 3 bases; bases outside gene matches: 9. Germline loops: CDR1 SGHAT, CDR2 FQNNGV. CDR3 sequence (DNA): TGTGCCAGCAGCCCTTGGGGAGGGGGCTACACTGAAGCTTTCTTT. Translated, it gives CASSPWGGGYTEAFF.

The chain couples TRBV7-9 to TRBJ1-1; 9 bases agree with TRBD1. Germline-derived CDR1 and CDR2 are SEHNR and FQNEAQ (reference sequence). CDR3 length equals 15 residues. The ends lost 5 bases at V and 1 base at J; junction bases unmatched: 5. The DNA for the CDR3 is TGTGCCAGCAGCACAGGGACAGGGCCGAACACTGAAGCTTTCTTT. It yields the protein CASSTGTGPNTEAFF.

The V gene is TRBV29-1, the J gene TRBJ2-1; the match to TRBD1 covers 8 bases. The V gene end was trimmed by 4 bases and the J gene end by 15 bases; junction bases not matched to a gene: 17. The CDR3 consists of 14 residues. Germline V gene data show CDR1 as SQVTM and CDR2 as ANQGSEA. The CDR3 DNA reads TGCAGCGTTGGCCCGAGGCAGGGGGCCGCAGCGTTGTTCTTC. Translation: CSVGPRQGAAALFF.

V usage is TRBV28 and J usage is TRBJ1-6; no reliable D call. Per the germline V gene, CDR1 is MDHEN and CDR2 is SYDVKM. This CDR3 is built from 15 residues. Trimming shortened V by 3 bases and J by 0 bases, and 6 bases separated the two germline ends. CDR3 region: CASSLPSSYNSPLHF. The DNA for the CDR3 is TGTGCCAGCAGTTTGCCGAGCTCCTATAATTCACCCCTCCACTTT.

V is TRBV30 and J is TRBJ2-1; D possibly corresponds to TRBD2 (5 bases). V was pared by 0 bases and J by 7 bases, with 10 bases between. The CDR3 has 13 residues. Germline V CDR1 and CDR2: GTSNPN, SVGIG (reference sequence). The CDR3 loop reads CAWSVWTFNEQFF. Here the CDR3 DNA reads TGTGCCTGGAGTGTCTGGACTTTTAATGAGCAGTTCTTC.

This sequence joins TRBV10-3 and TRBJ2-3; TRBD2 matches 10 bases. Germline lookup yields CDR1 ENHRY and CDR2 SYGVKD. The CDR3 length is 16 residues. The V segment lost 6 bases and the J segment 4 bases; nucleotides outside the gene matches: 10. Here the CDR3 DNA reads TGTGCCATCAGGAAGGGACTAGCGAGTTCTGCAGATACGCAGTATTTT. Translating it yields CAIRKGLASSADTQYF.

The J gene is TRBJ1-1, the V gene TRBV5-1, with a tentative D call TRBD1 (5 bases). The V gene's germline CDR1 is SGHRS and CDR2 YFSETQ. The CDR3 has 15 amino acids. Trimming pared 6 bases from V and 0 bases from J, leaving 15 bases between. The CDR3 here is CASTPLGQMNTEAFF. In nucleotides, the CDR3 is TGCGCCAGCACCCCGCTAGGACAAATGAACACTGAAGCTTTCTTT.